This T cell receptor beta chain came from a study of shared clonotypes between healthy human individuals. The V and J ends lost 3 bases and 4 bases, in that order; junction bases with no gene match: 8. CDR1 and CDR2 from the germline V gene are KGHSH and LQKENI. This CDR3 region has 15 residues. Replicate sorted-subset PCRs were loaded with 150 to 250 ng DNA, roughly 33,000 T cell genomes. Per the original methods: ImmunoSEQ yielded junction-only sequences lacking quality scores, so filtering differed. TCRdb's copy holds only in-frame clones and misses some; the assay was immunoSEQ multiplex PCR. The V and J calls and the clone size are those of that table, but D and trimming were determined from the DNA. Altogether 2 million to 2.5 million clones are present, 85% to 95% being singletons, with the ten largest covering approximately 0.4%. As concerns this clone: Its antigen is still unknown.

Study-level points and caveats: What naive subsets generally showed was a larger estimated richness than memory subsets showed. The diversity represented, both genetic and in exposure history, was limited by few donors.

The chain combines TRBV18 with TRBJ1-1, with 7 bases matching TRBD1. Sequencing was carried out using naive CD4+ T cells from PBMCs. Subset reported: CD45RA+ positively selected. This receptor was taken from a man between 18 and 35 years old in good health. Some clones in this sample may be carry-over from other donors' samples. The CDR3 spells CASSPLLGDSTEAFF. CDR3 nucleotides: TGTGCCAGCTCACCGCTCTTAGGGGACAGCACTGAAGCTTTCTTT.